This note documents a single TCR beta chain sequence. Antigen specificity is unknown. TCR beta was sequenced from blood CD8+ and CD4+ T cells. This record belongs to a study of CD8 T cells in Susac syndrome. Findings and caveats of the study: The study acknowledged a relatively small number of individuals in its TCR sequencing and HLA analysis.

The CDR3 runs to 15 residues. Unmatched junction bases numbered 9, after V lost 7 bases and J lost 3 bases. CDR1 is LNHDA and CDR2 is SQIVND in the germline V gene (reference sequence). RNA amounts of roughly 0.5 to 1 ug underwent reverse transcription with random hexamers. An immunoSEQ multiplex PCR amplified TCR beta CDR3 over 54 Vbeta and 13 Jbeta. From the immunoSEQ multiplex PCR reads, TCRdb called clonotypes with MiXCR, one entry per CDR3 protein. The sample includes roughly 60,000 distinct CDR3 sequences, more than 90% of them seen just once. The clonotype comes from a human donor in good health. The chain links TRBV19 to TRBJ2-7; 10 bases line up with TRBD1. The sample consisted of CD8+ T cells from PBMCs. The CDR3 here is CASTFGTGDFYEQYF. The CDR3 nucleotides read TGTGCCAGTACCTTCGGGACAGGGGATTTCTACGAGCAGTACTTC.